This TCR beta chain came from a study of molecular identifiers for immune sequencing clone quantification. On this clonotype: At one of its ends the junction is not consistent with the germline gene, which may arise from a read error.

A single record per CDR3 protein comes from TCRdb applying MiXCR to the PCR reads. The table lists 100,000 or so distinct CDR3 sequences, roughly a fifth of them singletons. Germline lookup yields CDR1 MNHEY and CDR2 SVGAGI. The CDR3 consists of 16 residues. V is TRBV6-5 and J is TRBJ2-4, with TRBD1 as a possible D gene (5 bases). The sequenced material came from naive CD8+ T cells from blood, with Jurkat cell RNA spiked in. Described subset: FACS-sorted CD8+CD4-CCR7+CD45RA+ naive T cells. This clonotype was sampled from a human donor in good health. Some libraries in this study had Jurkat cell RNA spiked in. As DNA, the CDR3 is TGTGCCAGCAGTTACGGGGCTGGCGCTCACAAAAACGTTCAGTACTTC. Amino acids: CASSYGAGAHKNVQYF.